This T cell receptor (beta chain) was captured in a study of T cells in Graves' hyperthyroidism and ophthalmopathy. Study-wide results and limits: Blood also contained most expanded thyroid clonotypes above 0.001.

A word on this clonotype: Its target is not known. One junction end does not reproduce the germline sequence, and a read error may be involved.

CDR1 is KGHDR and CDR2 is SFDVKD in the germline V gene. The CDR3 is 15 amino acids. Using RNA transcripts as the source, TCR beta CDR3 regions were amplified. In the first-round RT-PCR of the TCR CDR3, the HTBI primer set was used. MiXCR was run by TCRdb on the multiplex PCR reads, yielding one entry per CDR3 protein. This table holds hundreds of thousands of distinct CDR3 sequences, over 35% found once. The chain links TRBV24-1 to TRBJ2-5; TRBD2 agrees at 7 bases. This clonotype was sampled from a woman between 40 and 55 years old with Graves' hyperthyroidism. The material sequenced was blood. CDR3 sequence (DNA): TGTGCCAGCAGTTCGACCGGGACTATCCAAGAGACCCAGTACTTC. This sequence encodes CASSSTGTIQETQYF.